This T cell receptor (beta chain) was sequenced in a study of T cells in Graves' hyperthyroidism and ophthalmopathy. Deletions cut 0 bases from V and 2 bases from J, with 14 bases between. The CDR3 spans 17 residues. CDR1 and CDR2 (germline): LGHDT, YNNKEL (reference sequence). Ten or more counts support this clonotype. Amplified TCR beta CDR3 regions came from RNA transcripts. HTBI primers were the set used in a first-round RT-PCR of the TCR CDR3. From the multiplex PCR reads, TCRdb called clonotypes with MiXCR, one entry per CDR3 protein. The table shows approximately 430,000 distinct CDR3 sequences, with roughly 14% occurring only once.

Sequencing input: blood. The clonotype originates from a young man with Graves' ophthalmopathy. The rearrangement uses TRBV3-1 and TRBJ1-3; D is perhaps TRBD1 (5 bases). The CDR3, as DNA: TGTGCCAGCAGCCAAGAACGGGCAGGGCCTCCTGGAAACACCATATATTTT. Translation gives CASSQERAGPPGNTIYF.